The clone carrying this T cell receptor beta chain was observed at least ten times. Time point meaning: patch test 2, 6 weeks after DPC sensitization. Indicated treatment: therapeutic diphenylcyclopropenone sensitization with weekly scalp DPC. This sample is part of a study of human T cells and chemical hapten exposure. In TCRdb, the RACE reads were re-called with MiXCR into one record per CDR3 protein. This table has approximately 85,000 distinct CDR3 sequences, 9.5% to 13% appearing once. CDR3 length equals 12 residues. The V end was cut by 4 bases, the J end by 2 bases, with 7 bases between. Germline values: CDR1 SQVTM, CDR2 ANQGSEA.

J is TRBJ2-3 and V is TRBV29-1; D is perhaps TRBD2 (6 bases). The TCR sequence derives from a young woman with alopecia areata. Some clones in this sample may be carry-over from other donors' samples. The sequences come from whole blood, collected in connection with sensitization to the hapten diphenylcyclopropenone (DPC). In DNA form, the CDR3 reads TGCAGCGTTGGGGACTTCACAGATACGCAGTATTTT. This translates into CSVGDFTDTQYF.